This is a list of T cell receptor beta chains from one sample in a study of control samples from healthy donors and cancer patients. Assay: immunoSEQ multiplex PCR; the TCRdb copy retains only in-frame clones and omits some. Of some 95,000 clones in the sample, about 91% were seen once. Specimen: blood. The receptor set was obtained from a man under 40 in good health. Both conserved end residues are part of each CDR3. The D gene is left open where the match is weak. Expanded clones are given a class, and other clones once, few, many or no size at all.

D	V	J	size	DNA	CDR3
-	TRBV3-1/TRBV3-2	TRBJ1-3	-	TGTGCCAGCAGCCAAGAAGGGTTGGGTGGAAACACCATATATTTT	CASSQEGLGGNTIYF
TRBD2	TRBV15	TRBJ2-1	-	TGTGCCACCAGCAGAGATCCGGGAGCGGGAGACGAGCAGTTCTTC	CATSRDPGAGDEQFF
TRBD1	TRBV24-1	TRBJ1-2	-	TGTGCCACATTCGACAGGGAGTTTGGCTACACCTTC	CATFDREFGYTF
-	TRBV10-1	TRBJ2-2	few	TGCGCCAGCAGTCGGGGCACCGGGGAGCTGTTTTTT	CASSRGTGELFF
-	TRBV7-3	TRBJ2-3	once	TGTGCCAGCAGCTCGGGACCCTTAGGCGCAGATACGCAGTATTTT	CASSSGPLGADTQYF
-	TRBV28	TRBJ1-5	-	TGTGCCAGCAGTTTTGATCCGGTGTGGGGACAAAAACCCTATAGCAATCAGCCCCAGCATTTT	CASSFDPVWGQKPYSNQPQHF
-	TRBV19	TRBJ1-1	-	TGTGCCAGTAGTAGATGGGGGGATGGTGCTTTCTTT	CASSRWGDGAFF
-	TRBV29-1	TRBJ2-7	-	TGCAGCGTTGAAGATTTCGACCATAGTCCCTACGAGCAGTACTTC	CSVEDFDHSPYEQYF
-	TRBV27	TRBJ2-5	-	TGTGCCACTGCCTTGGGCAGACGTTGGGAGACCCAGTACTTC	CATALGRRWETQYF
-	TRBV3-1/TRBV3-2	TRBJ2-5	once	TGTGCCAGCAGCCAAGTGGGAGGCAAAGAGACCCAGTACTTC	CASSQVGGKETQYF